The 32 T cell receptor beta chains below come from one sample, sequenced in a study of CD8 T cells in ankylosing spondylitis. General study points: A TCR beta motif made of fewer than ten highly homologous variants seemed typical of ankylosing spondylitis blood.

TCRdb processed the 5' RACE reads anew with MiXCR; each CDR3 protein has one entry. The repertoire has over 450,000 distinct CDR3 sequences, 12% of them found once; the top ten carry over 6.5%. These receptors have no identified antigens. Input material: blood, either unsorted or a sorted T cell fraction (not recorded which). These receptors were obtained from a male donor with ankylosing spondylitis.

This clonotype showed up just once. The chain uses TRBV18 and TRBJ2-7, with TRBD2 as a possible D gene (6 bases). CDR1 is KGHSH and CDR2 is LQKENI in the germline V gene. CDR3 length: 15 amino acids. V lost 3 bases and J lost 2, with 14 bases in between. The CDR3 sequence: CASSPSPRDPYEQYF. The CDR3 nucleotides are TGTGCCAGCTCACCTTCCCCGCGGGATCCCTACGAGCAGTACTTC.

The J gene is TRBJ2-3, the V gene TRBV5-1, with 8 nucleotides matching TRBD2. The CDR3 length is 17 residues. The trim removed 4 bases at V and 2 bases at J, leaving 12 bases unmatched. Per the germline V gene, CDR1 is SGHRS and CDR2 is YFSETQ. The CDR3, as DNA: TGCGCCAGCAGCCTTGGGCCCCAACTAGCGGACACAGATACGCAGTATTTT. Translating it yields CASSLGPQLADTDTQYF.

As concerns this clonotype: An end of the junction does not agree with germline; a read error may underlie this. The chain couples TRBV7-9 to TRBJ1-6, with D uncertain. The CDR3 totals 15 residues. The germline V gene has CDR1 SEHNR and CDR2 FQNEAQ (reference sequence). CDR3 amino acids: CASSLKGIIGSPFHF. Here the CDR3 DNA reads TGTGCCAGCAGCTTAAAGGGAATAATCGGCTCACCCTTCCACTTT.

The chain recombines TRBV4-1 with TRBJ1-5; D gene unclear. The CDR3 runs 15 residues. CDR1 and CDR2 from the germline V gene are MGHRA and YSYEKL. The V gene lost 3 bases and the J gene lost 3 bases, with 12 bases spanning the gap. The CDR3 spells CASSHRSGPNQPQHF. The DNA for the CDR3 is TGCGCCAGCAGCCATAGATCGGGCCCCAATCAGCCCCAGCATTTT.

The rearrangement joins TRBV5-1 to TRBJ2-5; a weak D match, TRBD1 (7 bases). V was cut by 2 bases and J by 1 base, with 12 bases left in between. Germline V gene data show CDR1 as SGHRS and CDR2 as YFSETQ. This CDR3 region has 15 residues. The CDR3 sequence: CASSFGGQSQETQYF. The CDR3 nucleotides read TGCGCCAGCAGCTTCGGGGGACAGTCCCAAGAGACCCAGTACTTC.

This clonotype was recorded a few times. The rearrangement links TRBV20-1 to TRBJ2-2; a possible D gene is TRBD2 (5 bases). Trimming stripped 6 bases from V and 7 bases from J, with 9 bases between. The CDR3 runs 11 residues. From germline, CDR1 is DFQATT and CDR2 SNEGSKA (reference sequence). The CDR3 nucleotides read TGCAGTGCCGGAGGTGTCGGGGAGCTGTTTTTT. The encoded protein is CSAGGVGELFF.

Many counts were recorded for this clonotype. CDR3: CASSTTRVDYGYTF. CDR3 DNA: TGTGCCAGCAGCACAACTAGGGTGGACTATGGCTACACCTTC. The chain joins TRBV4-2 to TRBJ1-2; D not resolved. Per the germline V gene, CDR1 is LGHNA and CDR2 is YNFKEQ. V was trimmed by 5 bases and J by 3 bases, leaving 13 bases between them. The CDR3 covers 14 residues.

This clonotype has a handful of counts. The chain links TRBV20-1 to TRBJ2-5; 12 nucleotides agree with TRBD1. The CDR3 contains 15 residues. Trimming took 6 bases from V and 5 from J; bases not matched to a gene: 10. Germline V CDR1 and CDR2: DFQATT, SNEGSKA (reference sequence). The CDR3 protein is CSAHSRDRGPETQYF. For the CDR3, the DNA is TGCAGTGCCCATAGTAGGGACAGGGGGCCTGAGACCCAGTACTTC.

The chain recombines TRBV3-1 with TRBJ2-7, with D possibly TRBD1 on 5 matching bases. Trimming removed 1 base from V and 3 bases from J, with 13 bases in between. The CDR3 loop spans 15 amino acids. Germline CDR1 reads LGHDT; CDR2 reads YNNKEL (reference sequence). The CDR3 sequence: CASSQGMAGIYEQYF. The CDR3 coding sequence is TGTGCCAGCAGCCAAGGTATGGCAGGGATCTACGAGCAGTACTTC.

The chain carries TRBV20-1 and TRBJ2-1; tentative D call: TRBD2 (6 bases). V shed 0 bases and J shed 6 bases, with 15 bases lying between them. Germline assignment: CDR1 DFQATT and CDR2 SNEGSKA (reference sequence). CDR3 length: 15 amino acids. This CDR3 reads CSAREEGRTPNEQFF. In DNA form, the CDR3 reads TGCAGTGCTAGAGAGGAGGGCCGAACCCCCAATGAGCAGTTCTTC.

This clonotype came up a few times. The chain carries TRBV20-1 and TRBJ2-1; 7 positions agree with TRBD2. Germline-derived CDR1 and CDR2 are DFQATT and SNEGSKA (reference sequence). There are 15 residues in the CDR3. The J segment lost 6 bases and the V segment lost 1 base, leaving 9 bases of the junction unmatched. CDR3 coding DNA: TGCAGTGCTAGAGGGGTCTGGCGGGAGCGCAATGAGCAGTTCTTC. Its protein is CSARGVWRERNEQFF.

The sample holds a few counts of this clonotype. The CDR3 reads CASSLTVGTEAFF. DNA for the CDR3: TGTGCCAGCAGCTTAACAGTTGGTACTGAAGCTTTCTTT. The rearrangement uses TRBV5-6 and TRBJ1-1, with D unclear. CDR3 length: 13 residues. Trimming took 2 bases from V and 5 from J, leaving 10 bases between them. Germline values: CDR1 SGHDT, CDR2 YYEEEE.

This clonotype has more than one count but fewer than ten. The CDR3 DNA is TGTGCCAGCAGCTTATACCCCACTAGCGACTACGAGCAGTACGTC. Translating gives CASSLYPTSDYEQYV. V is TRBV7-2 and J is TRBJ2-7, with TRBD2 matching 7 bases. Germline CDR1 and CDR2: SGHTA and FQGNSA. The junction had 7 bases not matched to a gene; V was cut back by 2 bases and J by 3 bases. The CDR3 totals 15 residues.

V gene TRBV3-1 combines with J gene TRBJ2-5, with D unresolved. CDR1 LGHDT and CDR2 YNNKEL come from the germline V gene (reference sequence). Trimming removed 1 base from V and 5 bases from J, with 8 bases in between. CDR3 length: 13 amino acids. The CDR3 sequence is CASSQGVWETQYF. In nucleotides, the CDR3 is TGTGCCAGCAGCCAAGGGGTATGGGAGACCCAGTACTTC.

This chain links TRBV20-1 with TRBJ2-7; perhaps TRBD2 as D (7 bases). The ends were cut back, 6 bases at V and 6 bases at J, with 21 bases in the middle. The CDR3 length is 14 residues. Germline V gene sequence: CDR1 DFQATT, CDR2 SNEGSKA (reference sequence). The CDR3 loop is CSALDGQWGGEQYV. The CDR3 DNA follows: TGCAGTGCCCTTGACGGACAGTGGGGGGGCGAGCAGTACGTC.

As DNA, the CDR3 is TGTGCCAGCAGCCACGGGACAGGGGTCGATCAGCCCCAGCATTTT. This codes for CASSHGTGVDQPQHF. This chain connects TRBV16 to TRBJ1-5; 10 positions agree with TRBD1. The CDR3 sequence is 15 residues long. Per germline, CDR1 KGHSY and CDR2 FQNENV. The V segment lost 3 bases and the J segment 5 bases; nucleotides outside the gene matches: 4.

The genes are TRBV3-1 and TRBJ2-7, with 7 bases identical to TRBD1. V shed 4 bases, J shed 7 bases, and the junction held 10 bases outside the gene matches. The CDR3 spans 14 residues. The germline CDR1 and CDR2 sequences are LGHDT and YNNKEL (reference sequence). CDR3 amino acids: CASSLGTAPREQYF. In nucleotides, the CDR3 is TGTGCCAGCAGCCTCGGGACAGCACCTCGGGAGCAGTACTTC.

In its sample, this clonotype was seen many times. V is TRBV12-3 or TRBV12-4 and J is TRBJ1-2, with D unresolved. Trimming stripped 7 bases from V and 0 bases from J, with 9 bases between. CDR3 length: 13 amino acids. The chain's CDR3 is CASKDLTNYGYTF. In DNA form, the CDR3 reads TGTGCCAGCAAAGATCTTACTAACTATGGCTACACCTTC.

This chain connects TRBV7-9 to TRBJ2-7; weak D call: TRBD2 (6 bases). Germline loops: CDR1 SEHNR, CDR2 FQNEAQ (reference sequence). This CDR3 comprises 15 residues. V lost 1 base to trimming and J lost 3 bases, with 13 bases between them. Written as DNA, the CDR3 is TGTGCCAGCAGCTTAGGGGGAGGTGGCGGCTACGAGCAGTACTTC. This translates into CASSLGGGGGYEQYF.

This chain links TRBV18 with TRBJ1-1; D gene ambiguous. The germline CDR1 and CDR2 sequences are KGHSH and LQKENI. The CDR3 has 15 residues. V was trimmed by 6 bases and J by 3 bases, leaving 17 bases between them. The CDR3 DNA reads TGTGCCAGCTCCCCCGGGGTCGGGCTTGACACTGAAGCTTTCTTT. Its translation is CASSPGVGLDTEAFF.

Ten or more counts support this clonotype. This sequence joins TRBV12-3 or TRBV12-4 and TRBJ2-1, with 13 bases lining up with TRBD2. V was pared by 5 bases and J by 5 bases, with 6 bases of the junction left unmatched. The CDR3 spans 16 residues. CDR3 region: CASSLRTSGSHNEQFF. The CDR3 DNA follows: TGTGCCAGCAGTCTCCGGACTAGCGGGAGCCACAATGAGCAGTTCTTC.

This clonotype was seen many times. Here the CDR3 reads CAISEWESGYEQYF. CDR3 nucleotides: TGTGCCATCAGTGAGTGGGAGTCGGGCTACGAGCAGTACTTC. The V and J genes are TRBV10-3 and TRBJ2-7; D possibly corresponds to TRBD2 (5 bases). The CDR3 has 14 residues. The ends were cut back, 1 base at V and 3 bases at J, with 10 bases in the middle. Germline loops: CDR1 ENHRY, CDR2 SYGVKD.

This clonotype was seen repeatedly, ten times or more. This CDR3 reads CASSRSPRDTQYF. CDR3 nucleotide sequence: TGCGCCAGCAGCCGAAGCCCCCGAGATACGCAGTATTTT. The chain carries TRBV4-1 and TRBJ2-3; D gene uncertain. Germline CDR1 reads MGHRA; CDR2 reads YSYEKL. Trimming took off 4 bases at V and 5 bases at J, with 10 bases between the two ends. The CDR3 has 13 amino acids.

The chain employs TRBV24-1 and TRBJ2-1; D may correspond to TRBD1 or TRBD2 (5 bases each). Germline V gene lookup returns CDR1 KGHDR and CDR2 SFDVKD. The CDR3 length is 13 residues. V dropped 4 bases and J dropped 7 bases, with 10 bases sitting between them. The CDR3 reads CATSDGAENEQFF. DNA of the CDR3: TGTGCCACCAGTGACGGGGCTGAGAATGAGCAGTTCTTC.

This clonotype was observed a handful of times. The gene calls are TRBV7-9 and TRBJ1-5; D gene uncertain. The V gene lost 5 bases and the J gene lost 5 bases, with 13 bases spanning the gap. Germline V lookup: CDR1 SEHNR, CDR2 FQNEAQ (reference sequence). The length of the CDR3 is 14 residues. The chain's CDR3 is CASSPTDLDQPQHF. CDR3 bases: TGTGCCAGCAGCCCTACGGACCTAGATCAGCCCCAGCATTTT. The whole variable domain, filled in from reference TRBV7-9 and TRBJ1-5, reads DTGVSQNPRHKITKRGQNVTFRCDPISEHNRLYWYRQTLGQGPEFLTYFQNEAQLEKSRLLSDRFSAERPKGSFSTLEIQRTEQGDSAMYLCASSPTDLDQPQHFGDGTRLSIL.

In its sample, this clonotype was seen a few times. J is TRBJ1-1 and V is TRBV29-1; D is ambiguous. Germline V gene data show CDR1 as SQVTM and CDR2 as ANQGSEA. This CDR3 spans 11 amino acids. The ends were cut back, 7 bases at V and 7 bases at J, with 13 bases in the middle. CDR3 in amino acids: CSAQTTLEAFF. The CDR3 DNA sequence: TGCAGCGCCCAGACCACTCTTGAAGCTTTCTTT. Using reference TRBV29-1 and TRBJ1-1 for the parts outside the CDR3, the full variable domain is SAVISQKPSRDICQRGTSLTIQCQVDSQVTMMFWYRQQPGQSLTLIATANQGSEATYESGFVIDKFPISRPNLTFSTLTVSNMSPEDSSIYLCSAQTTLEAFFGQGTRLTVV.

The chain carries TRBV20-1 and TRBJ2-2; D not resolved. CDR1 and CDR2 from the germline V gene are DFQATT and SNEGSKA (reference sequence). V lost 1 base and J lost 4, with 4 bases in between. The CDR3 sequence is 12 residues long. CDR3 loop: CSARVSTGELFF. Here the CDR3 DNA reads TGCAGTGCTAGAGTTTCCACCGGGGAGCTGTTTTTT.

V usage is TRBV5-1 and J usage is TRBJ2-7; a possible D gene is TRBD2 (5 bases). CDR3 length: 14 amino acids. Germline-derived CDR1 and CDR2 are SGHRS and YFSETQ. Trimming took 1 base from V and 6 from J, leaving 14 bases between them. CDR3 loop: CASSLNGGQSEQYV. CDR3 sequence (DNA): TGCGCCAGCAGCTTGAACGGCGGGCAGAGCGAGCAGTACGTC.

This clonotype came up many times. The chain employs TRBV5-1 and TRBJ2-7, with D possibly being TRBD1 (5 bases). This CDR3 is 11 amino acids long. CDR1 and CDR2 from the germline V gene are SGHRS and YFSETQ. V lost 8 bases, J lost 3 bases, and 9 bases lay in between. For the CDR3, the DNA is TGCGCCAGTACAGGCCTCTACGAGCAGTACTTC. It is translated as CASTGLYEQYF.

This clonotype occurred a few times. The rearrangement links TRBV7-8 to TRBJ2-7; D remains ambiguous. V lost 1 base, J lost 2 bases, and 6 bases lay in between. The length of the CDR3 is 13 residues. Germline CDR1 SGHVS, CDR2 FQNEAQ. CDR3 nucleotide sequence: TGTGCCAGCAGCTTAGACTCACCCTACGAGCAGTACGTC. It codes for CASSLDSPYEQYV.

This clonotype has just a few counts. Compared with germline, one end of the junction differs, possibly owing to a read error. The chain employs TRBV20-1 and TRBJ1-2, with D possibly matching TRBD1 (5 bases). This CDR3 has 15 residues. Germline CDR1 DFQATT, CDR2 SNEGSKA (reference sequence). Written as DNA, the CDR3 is TGTCCCTCGGGGCGATACTCGGGGGCTAACTATGGCTACACCTTC. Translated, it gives CPSGRYSGANYGYTF.

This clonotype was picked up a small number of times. CDR3 nucleotide sequence: TGTGCCAGCAGCTTAGGGCTAGCGGGCACCTGGGGGCAGTTCTTC. It encodes CASSLGLAGTWGQFF. The chain employs TRBV7-2 and TRBJ2-1; TRBD2 matches 8 bases. The CDR3 consists of 15 residues. Germline V lookup: CDR1 SGHTA, CDR2 FQGNSA. The trim removed 1 base at V and 12 bases at J, leaving 11 bases unmatched.